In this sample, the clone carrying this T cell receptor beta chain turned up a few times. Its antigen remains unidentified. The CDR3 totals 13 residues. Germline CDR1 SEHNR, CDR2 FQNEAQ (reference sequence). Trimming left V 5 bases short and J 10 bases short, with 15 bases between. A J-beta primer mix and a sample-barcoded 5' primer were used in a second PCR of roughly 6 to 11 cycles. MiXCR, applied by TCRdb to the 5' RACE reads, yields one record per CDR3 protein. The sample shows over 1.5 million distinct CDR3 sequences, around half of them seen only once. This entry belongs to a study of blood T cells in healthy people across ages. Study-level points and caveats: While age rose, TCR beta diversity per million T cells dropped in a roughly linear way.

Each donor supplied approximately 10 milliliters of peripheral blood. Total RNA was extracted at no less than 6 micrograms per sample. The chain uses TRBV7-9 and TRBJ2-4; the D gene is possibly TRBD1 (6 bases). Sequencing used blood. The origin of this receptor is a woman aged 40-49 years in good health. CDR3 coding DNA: TGTGCCAGCAGCACCGGGACAACTCTAATTCAGTACTTC. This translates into CASSTGTTLIQYF.